Sequencing of this T cell receptor beta chain was carried out in a study of blood T cells in healthy people across ages. The study's findings and limits: The fall in TCR beta diversity per million T cells was roughly linear with age.

A sample-barcoded 5' primer and a J-beta primer mix were used in a second PCR of about 7 to 12 cycles. Each CDR3 protein is one row after TCRdb ran MiXCR on the 5' RACE reads. Found here are about 1,600,000 distinct CDR3 sequences, 42% of them singletons; the top ten hold 7% to 9%. Per germline, CDR1 SGHDT and CDR2 YYEEEE. V was pared by 5 bases and J by 3 bases, with 6 bases of the junction left unmatched. The CDR3 is 14 amino acids. Worth noting for this clonotype: What it binds is not known.

This TCR was sampled from a woman aged 18-29 years in good health. The V gene is TRBV5-6, the J gene TRBJ2-7; 9 bases map to TRBD2. Sequenced: blood. The CDR3 sequence: CASSAAGGVYEQYF. In nucleotides, the CDR3 is TGTGCCAGCAGTGCTGCGGGAGGGGTCTACGAGCAGTACTTC.